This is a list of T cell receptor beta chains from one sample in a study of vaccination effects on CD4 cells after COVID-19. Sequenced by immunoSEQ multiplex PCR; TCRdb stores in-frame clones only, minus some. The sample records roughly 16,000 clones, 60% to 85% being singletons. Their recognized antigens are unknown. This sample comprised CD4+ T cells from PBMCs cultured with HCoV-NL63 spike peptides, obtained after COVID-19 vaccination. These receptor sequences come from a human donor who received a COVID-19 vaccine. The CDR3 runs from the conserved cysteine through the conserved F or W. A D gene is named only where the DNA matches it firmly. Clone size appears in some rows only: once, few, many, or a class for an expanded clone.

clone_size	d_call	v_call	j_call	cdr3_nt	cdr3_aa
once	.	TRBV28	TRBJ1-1	TGTGCCAGCAGTCCTCCGGCGAGGGGCACTGAAGCTTTCTTT	CASSPPARGTEAFF
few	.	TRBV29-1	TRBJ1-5	TGCAGCGTTGCGGGCGCCAATCAGCCCCAGCATTTT	CSVAGANQPQHF
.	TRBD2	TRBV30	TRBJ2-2	TGTGCCTGGAGCGGACTAGCGGGAGTGGTCGGGGAGCTGTTTTTT	CAWSGLAGVVGELFF
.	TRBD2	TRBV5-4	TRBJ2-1	TGTGCCAGCAGCTTACCCACTAGCGGTTTAACCAATGAGCAGTTCTTC	CASSLPTSGLTNEQFF
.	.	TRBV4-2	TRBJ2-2	TGTGCCAGCAGCCAAGAAAGACACAACACCGGGGAGCTGTTTTTT	CASSQERHNTGELFF
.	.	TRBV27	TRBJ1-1	TGTGCCAGCAGTGCCGGGACACAGATGAACACTGAAGCTTTCTTT	CASSAGTQMNTEAFF
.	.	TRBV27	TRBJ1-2	TGTGCCAGCAGTTTATCGTTCGGGGAGTTGACCGGCTACACCTTC	CASSLSFGELTGYTF
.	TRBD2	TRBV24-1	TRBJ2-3	TGTGCCACCAGTGATTCAACTAGCGCCGGCGGGGGTACGCAGTATTTT	CATSDSTSAGGGTQYF
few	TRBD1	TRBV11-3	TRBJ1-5	TGTGCCAGCAGGAACGGACAGGGTTGGGTAAGCAATCAGCCCCAGCATTTT	CASRNGQGWVSNQPQHF
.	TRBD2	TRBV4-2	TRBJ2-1	TGTGCCAGCAGCCCTGCACCGGGGACTAGCGGGGGTAATGAGCAGTTCTTC	CASSPAPGTSGGNEQFF
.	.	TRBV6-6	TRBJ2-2	TGTGCCAGCAGCCCCAGGGACACCGGGGAGCTGTTTTTT	CASSPRDTGELFF
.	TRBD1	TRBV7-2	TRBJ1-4	TGTGCCAGCAGCGAGACAGGGGTGAAGGAAAAACTGTTTTTT	CASSETGVKEKLFF
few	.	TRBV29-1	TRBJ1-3	TGCAGCGTTGGTCAGAGCTCTGGAAACACCATATATTTT	CSVGQSSGNTIYF
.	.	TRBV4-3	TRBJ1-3	TGCGCCAGCAGCCAAGGAGAGGGGGGAAACACCATATATTTT	CASSQGEGGNTIYF
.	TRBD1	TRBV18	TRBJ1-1	TGTGCCAGCTCAGGGTTGTTTGGGACAGGGACGGGCCAGAACACTGAAGCTTTCTTT	CASSGLFGTGTGQNTEAFF
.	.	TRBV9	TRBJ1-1	TGTGCCAGCAGCGTAGGACCGACGCAGGGTCCGGTTGAAGCTTTCTTT	CASSVGPTQGPVEAFF
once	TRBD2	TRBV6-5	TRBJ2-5	TGTGCCAGCAGCATGACTAGCGGGAGGGCCGGGACCCAGTACTTC	CASSMTSGRAGTQYF
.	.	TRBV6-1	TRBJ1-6	TGTGCCAGCAGTGACCCATTGAGCTCCTATAATTCACCCCTCCACTTT	CASSDPLSSYNSPLHF
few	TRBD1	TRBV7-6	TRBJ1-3	TGTGCCAGCAGCAGTACAGGGGCGGCCTCTGGAAACACCATATATTTT	CASSSTGAASGNTIYF
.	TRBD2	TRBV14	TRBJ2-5	TGTGCCAGCAGACAGAGCGGGATGGGAGAGACCCAGTACTTC	CASRQSGMGETQYF
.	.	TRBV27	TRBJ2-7	TGTGCCAGCAGTTTCAAGGGCCACGAGCAGTACTTC	CASSFKGHEQYF
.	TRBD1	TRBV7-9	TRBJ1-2	TGTGCCAGCAGCTGGGCAGGGGGCTATGGCTACACCTTC	CASSWAGGYGYTF
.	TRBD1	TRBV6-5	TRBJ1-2	TGTGCCAGCAGGGCCGACAGGGGGCACGGCTACACCTTC	CASRADRGHGYTF
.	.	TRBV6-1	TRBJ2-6	TGTGCCAGCAGTGGGGAGGGACAGAGCTCTGGGGCCAACGTCCTGACTTTC	CASSGEGQSSGANVLTF
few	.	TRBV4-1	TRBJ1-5	TGCGCCAGCAGCCCAGGGGTATGGCAGCCCCAGCATTTT	CASSPGVWQPQHF
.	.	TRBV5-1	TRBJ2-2	TGCGCCAGCAGCTTGGATCCAGGGGTAGGCACCGGGGAGCTGTTTTTT	CASSLDPGVGTGELFF
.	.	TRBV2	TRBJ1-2	TGTGCCAGCAGTCCCGACCCAAATCTCTATGGCTACACCTTC	CASSPDPNLYGYTF
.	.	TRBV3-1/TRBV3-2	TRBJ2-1	TGTGCCAGCAGCCAAGGCTACGGACTGGCGACCACCTACAATGAGCAGTTCTTC	CASSQGYGLATTYNEQFF
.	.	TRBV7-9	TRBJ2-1	TGTGCCAGCAGCTGGGGACTTACCTACAATGAGCAGTTCTTC	CASSWGLTYNEQFF
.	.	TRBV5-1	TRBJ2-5	TGCGCCAGCAGCGGACAAGAGACCCAGTACTTC	CASSGQETQYF
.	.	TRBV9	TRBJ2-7	TGTGCCAGCAGCGTAGCGGGGGGCCCACTTTACGAGCAGTACTTC	CASSVAGGPLYEQYF
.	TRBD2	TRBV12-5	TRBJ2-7	TGTGCTAGTGGTAGCGGGGGGGCCTACGAGCAGTACTTC	CASGSGGAYEQYF
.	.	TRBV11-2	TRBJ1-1	TGTGCCAGCACAGGAATGAACACTGAAGCTTTCTTT	CASTGMNTEAFF
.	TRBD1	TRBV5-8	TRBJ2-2	TGTGCCAGCAGCCCCAGACCGGGACAGGGGAACACCGGGGAGCTGTTTTTT	CASSPRPGQGNTGELFF
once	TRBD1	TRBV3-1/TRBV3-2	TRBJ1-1	TGTGCCAGCAGCCCACTTCGGACAGGGCAGCCGAACACTGAAGCTTTCTTT	CASSPLRTGQPNTEAFF
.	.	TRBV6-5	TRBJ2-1	TGTGCCAGCAGTTACTCGGCCGCTCGGGATGAGCAGTTCTTC	CASSYSAARDEQFF
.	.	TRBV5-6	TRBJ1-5	TGTGCCAGCAGCTTAGGGGGAGGGCAGATTTATAGCAATCAGCCCCAGCATTTT	CASSLGGGQIYSNQPQHF
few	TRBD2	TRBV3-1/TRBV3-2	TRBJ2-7	TGTGCCAGCAGCCAAAGAGCGGGAGTCCACGAGCAGTACTTC	CASSQRAGVHEQYF
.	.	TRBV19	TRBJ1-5	TGTGCCAGTAGTCGGGTCGGCTATCAGCCCCAGCATTTT	CASSRVGYQPQHF
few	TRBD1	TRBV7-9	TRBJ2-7	TGTGCCAGCAGCTTAACGGGACAGGGGTCCCACGAGCAGTACTTC	CASSLTGQGSHEQYF
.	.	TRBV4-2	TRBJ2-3	TGTGCCAGCACCGGGAGAGATACGCAGTATTTT	CASTGRDTQYF
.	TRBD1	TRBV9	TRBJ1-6	TGTGCCAGCAGCGTAGAAGGGACAGTGGGTTCACCCCTCCACTTT	CASSVEGTVGSPLHF
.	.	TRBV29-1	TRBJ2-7	TGCAGCGTTTACTCAGGATTGTACGAGCAGTACTTC	CSVYSGLYEQYF